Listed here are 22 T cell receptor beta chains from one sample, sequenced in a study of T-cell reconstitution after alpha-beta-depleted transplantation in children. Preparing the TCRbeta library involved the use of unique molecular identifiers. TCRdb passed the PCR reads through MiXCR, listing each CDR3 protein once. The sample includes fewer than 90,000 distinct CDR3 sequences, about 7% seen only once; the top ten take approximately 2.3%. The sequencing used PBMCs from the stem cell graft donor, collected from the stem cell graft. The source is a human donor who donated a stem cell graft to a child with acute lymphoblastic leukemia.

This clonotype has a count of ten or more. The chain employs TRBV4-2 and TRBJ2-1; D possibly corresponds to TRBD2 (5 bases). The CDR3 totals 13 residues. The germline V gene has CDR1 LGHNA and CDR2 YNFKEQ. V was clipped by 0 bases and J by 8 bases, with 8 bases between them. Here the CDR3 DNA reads TGTGCCAGCAGCCAAGACGCGGGCGATGAGCAGTTCTTC. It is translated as CASSQDAGDEQFF.

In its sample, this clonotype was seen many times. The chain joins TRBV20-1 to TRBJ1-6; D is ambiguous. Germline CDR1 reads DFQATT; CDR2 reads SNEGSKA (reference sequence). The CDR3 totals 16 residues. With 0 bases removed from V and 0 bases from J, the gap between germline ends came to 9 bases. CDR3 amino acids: CSARDPQSSYNSPLHF. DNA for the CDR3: TGCAGTGCTAGAGACCCCCAGAGCTCCTATAATTCACCCCTCCACTTT.

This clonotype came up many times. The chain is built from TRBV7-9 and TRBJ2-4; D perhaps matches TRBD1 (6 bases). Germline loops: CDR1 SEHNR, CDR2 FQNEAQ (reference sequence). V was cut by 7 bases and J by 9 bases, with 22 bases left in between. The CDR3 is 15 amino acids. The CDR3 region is CASTRSQGISGIQYF. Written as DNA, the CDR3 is TGTGCCAGCACCCGATCCCAGGGGATTTCAGGCATTCAGTACTTC.

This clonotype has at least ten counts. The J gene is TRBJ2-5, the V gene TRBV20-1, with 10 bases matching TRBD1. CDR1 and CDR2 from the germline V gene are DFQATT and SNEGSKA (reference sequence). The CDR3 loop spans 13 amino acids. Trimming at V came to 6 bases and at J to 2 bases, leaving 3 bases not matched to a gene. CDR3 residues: CSAGGQGQETQYF. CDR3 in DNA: TGCAGTGCAGGGGGACAGGGGCAAGAGACCCAGTACTTC.

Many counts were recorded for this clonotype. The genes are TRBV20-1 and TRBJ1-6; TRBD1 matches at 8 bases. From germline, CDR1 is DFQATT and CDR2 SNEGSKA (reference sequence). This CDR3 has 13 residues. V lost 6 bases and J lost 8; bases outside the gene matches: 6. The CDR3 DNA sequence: TGCAGTGCCATCCAGACAGGGGATTCACCCCTCCACTTT. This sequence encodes CSAIQTGDSPLHF.

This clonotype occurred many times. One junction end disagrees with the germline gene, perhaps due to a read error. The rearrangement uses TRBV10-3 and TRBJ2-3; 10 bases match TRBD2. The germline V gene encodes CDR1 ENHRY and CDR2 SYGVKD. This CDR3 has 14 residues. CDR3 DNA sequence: TGTGCCATCACTAGCGGGGGCCTCACAGATACTCAGTATTTT. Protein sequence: CAITSGGLTDTQYF.

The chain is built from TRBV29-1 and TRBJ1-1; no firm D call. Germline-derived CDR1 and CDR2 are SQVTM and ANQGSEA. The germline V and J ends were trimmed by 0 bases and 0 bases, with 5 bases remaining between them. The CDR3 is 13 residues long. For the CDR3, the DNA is TGCAGCGTTGAAGAACAGATGAACACTGAAGCTTTCTTT. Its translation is CSVEEQMNTEAFF.

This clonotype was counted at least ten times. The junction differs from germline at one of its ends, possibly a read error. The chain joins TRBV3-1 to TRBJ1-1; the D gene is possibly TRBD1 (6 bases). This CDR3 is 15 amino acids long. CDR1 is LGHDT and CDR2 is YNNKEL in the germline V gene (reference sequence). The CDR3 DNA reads TGTGCCAGCAGCCAAGACAGGGGAGTGAATACTGAAGCTTTCTTT. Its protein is CASSQDRGVNTEAFF.

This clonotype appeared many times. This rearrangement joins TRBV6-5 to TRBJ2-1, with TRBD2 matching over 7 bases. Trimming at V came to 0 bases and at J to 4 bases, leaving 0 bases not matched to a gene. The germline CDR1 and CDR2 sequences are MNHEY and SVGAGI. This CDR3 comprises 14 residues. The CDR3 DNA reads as TGTGCCAGCAGTTACTCGGGGGGGTACAATGAGCAGTTCTTC. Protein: CASSYSGGYNEQFF.

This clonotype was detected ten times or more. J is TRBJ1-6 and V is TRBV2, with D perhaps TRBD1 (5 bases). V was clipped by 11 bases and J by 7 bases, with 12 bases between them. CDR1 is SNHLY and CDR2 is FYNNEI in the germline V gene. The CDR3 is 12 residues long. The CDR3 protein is CAGGTENSPLHF. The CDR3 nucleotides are TGTGCCGGTGGGACGGAAAATTCACCCCTCCACTTT.

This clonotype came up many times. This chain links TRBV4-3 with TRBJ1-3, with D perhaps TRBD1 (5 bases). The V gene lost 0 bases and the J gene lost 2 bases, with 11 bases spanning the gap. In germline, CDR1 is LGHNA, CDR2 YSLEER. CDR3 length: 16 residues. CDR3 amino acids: CASSQDERGTGNTIYF. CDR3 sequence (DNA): TGCGCCAGCAGCCAAGATGAAAGGGGTACTGGAAACACCATATATTTT.

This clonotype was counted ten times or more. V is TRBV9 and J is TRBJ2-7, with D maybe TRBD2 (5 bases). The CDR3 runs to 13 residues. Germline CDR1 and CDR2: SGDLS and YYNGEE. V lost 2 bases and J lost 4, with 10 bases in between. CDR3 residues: CASSVGADYEQYF. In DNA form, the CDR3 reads TGTGCCAGCAGCGTGGGAGCGGATTACGAGCAGTACTTC.

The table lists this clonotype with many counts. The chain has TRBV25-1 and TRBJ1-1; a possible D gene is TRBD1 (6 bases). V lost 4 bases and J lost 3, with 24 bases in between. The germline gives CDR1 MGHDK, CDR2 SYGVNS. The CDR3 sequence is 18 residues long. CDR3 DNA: TGTGCCAGCAGTGGGGGGACGGGGGCCCGAACAGGTGACACTGAAGCTTTCTTT. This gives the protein CASSGGTGARTGDTEAFF.

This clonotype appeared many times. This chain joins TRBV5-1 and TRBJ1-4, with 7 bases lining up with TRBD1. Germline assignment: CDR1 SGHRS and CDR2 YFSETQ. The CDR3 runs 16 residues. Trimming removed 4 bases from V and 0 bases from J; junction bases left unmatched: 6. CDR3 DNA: TGCGCCAGCAGCCAGACCGGGACAGCAACTAATGAAAAACTGTTTTTT. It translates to CASSQTGTATNEKLFF.

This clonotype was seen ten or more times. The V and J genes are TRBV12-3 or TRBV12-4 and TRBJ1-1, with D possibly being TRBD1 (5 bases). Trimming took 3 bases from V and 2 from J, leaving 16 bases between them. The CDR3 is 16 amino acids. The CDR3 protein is CASSLGGSFLNTEAFF. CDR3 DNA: TGTGCCAGCAGTTTGGGGGGGTCCTTTCTAAACACTGAAGCTTTCTTT.

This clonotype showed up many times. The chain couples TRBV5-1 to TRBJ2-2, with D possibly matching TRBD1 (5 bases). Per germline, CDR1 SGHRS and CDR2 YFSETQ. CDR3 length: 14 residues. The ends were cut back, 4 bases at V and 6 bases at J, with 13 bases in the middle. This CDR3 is CASSPGIVSGELFF. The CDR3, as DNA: TGCGCCAGCAGCCCAGGGATAGTATCCGGGGAGCTGTTTTTT.

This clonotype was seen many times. The CDR3 DNA reads TGCGCCAGCAGCTTCCCGACAGGGAGCTACAACGAGCAGTACTTC. Translated, it gives CASSFPTGSYNEQYF. V and J are TRBV5-1 and TRBJ2-7, with 7 bases fitting TRBD1. The CDR3 consists of 15 residues. The V gene end was trimmed by 2 bases and the J gene end by 5 bases; junction bases not matched to a gene: 10. Germline CDR1 is SGHRS and CDR2 is YFSETQ.

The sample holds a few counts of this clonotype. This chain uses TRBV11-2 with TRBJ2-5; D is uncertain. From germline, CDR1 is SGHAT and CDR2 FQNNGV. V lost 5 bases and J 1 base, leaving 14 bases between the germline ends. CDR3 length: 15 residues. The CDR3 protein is CASSRRLQRQETQYF. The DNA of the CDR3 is TGTGCCAGCAGCCGACGTCTACAGCGCCAAGAGACCCAGTACTTC.

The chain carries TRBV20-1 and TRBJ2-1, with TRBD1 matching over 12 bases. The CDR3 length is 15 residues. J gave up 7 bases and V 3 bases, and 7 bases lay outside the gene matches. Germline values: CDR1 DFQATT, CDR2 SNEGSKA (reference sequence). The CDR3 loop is CSARGTGGAKNEQFF. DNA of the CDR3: TGCAGTGCTAGGGGGACAGGGGGCGCGAAGAATGAGCAGTTCTTC.

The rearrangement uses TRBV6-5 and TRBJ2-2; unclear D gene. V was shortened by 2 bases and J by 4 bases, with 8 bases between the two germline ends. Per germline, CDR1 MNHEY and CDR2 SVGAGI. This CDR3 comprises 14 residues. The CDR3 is CASSYPPGTGELFF. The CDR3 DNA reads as TGTGCCAGCAGTTACCCTCCTGGCACCGGGGAGCTGTTTTTT.

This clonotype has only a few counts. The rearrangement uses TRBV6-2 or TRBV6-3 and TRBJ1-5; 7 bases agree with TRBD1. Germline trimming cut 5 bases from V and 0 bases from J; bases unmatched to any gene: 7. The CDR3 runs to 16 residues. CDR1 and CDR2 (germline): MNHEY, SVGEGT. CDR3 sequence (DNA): TGTGCCAGCAGTCCAGGGGGTACTTATAGCAATCAGCCCCAGCATTTT. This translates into CASSPGGTYSNQPQHF.

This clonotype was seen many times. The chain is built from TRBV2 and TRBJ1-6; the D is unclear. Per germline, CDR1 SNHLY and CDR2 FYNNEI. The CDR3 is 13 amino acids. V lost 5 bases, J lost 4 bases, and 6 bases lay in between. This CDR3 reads CASSRPYNSPLHF. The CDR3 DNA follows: TGTGCCAGCAGTCGACCGTATAATTCACCCCTCCACTTT.